The 9 T cell receptor beta chains given below trace back to one sample, sequenced in a study of OX40 agonist ivuxolimab in advanced cancers. Assay used: immunoSEQ multiplex PCR; TCRdb lists only in-frame clones, some missing. The table records 100,000 or so clones, roughly 95% of them present only once. The source material was CD4+ or CD8+ T cells sorted from blood, sampled in a trial of the OX40 agonist ivuxolimab. Source of these receptors: an adult with an advanced solid tumor such as melanoma, head and neck, liver or kidney cancer.

The chain recombines TRBV18 with TRBJ2-3, with D possibly TRBD1 on 6 matching bases. V dropped 3 bases and J dropped 2 bases, with 15 bases sitting between them. Germline V CDR1 and CDR2: KGHSH, LQKENI. This CDR3 is 16 amino acids long. The CDR3 region has the DNA TGTGCCAGCTCACCGACCTACCAGGGGTACACAGATACGCAGTATTTT. Translation: CASSPTYQGYTDTQYF. Supplemented by reference TRBV18 and TRBJ2-3, the full variable domain reads NAGVMQNPRHLVRRRGQEARLRCSPMKGHSHVYWYRQLPEEGLKFMVYLQKENIIDESGMPKERFSAEFPKEGPSILRIQQVVRGDSAAYFCASSPTYQGYTDTQYFGPGTRLTVL.

Comments on this clone: The junction departs from germline at one end; a sequencing error may be responsible. This chain connects TRBV29-1 to TRBJ1-3, with D hard to call. CDR1 is SQVTM, CDR2 ANQGSEA, per germline. This CDR3 region has 14 residues. The CDR3 DNA follows: TGCAGCGTTGAGGGCAGAAACTCTGGAAACACCGTATATTTT. Translating it yields CSVEGRNSGNTVYF.

The J gene is TRBJ2-5, the V gene TRBV7-3, with TRBD2 identical over 9 bases. CDR1 SGHTA and CDR2 FQGTGA come from the germline V gene. CDR3 length: 15 amino acids. The J segment lost 4 bases and the V segment lost 5 bases, leaving 8 bases of the junction unmatched. CDR3 nucleotides: TGTGCCAGCAGCCCAAATAGCGGGAGCGTAGAGACCCAGTACTTC. It translates to CASSPNSGSVETQYF. Supplemented by reference TRBV7-3 and TRBJ2-5, the full variable domain reads GAGVSQTPSNKVTEKGKYVELRCDPISGHTALYWYRQSLGQGPEFLIYFQGTGAADDSGLPNDRFFAVRPEGSVSTLKIQRTERGDSAVYLCASSPNSGSVETQYFGPGTRLLVL.

This clone was found once. The rearrangement links TRBV6-6 to TRBJ2-3; weak D call: TRBD2 (5 bases). This CDR3 has 14 residues. Trimming pared 5 bases from V and 0 bases from J, leaving 9 bases between. Germline-derived CDR1 and CDR2 are MNHNY and SVGAGI (reference sequence). CDR3 in amino acids: CASSPGWSTDTQYF. The CDR3, as DNA: TGTGCCAGCAGTCCGGGGTGGAGCACAGATACGCAGTATTTT.

The J gene is TRBJ2-3, the V gene TRBV19, with 10 bases identical to TRBD2. The ends lost 3 bases at V and 2 bases at J; junction bases unmatched: 5. CDR3 length equals 16 residues. Germline assignment: CDR1 LNHDA and CDR2 SQIVND (reference sequence). CDR3 loop: CASSMILAGATDTQYF. The CDR3 DNA reads as TGTGCCAGTAGTATGATTCTAGCGGGGGCCACAGATACGCAGTATTTT.

The chain couples TRBV29-1 to TRBJ1-2; D may be TRBD1 (6 bases). The CDR3 consists of 14 residues. Germline CDR1 and CDR2: SQVTM and ANQGSEA. V lost 6 bases and J 4 bases, leaving 18 bases between the germline ends. The DNA of the CDR3 is TGCAGCGTACCGGCGGGGGGGCCGAGCTATGGCTACACCTTC. It encodes CSVPAGGPSYGYTF.

The chain has TRBV5-1 and TRBJ1-2, with D uncertain. This CDR3 region has 13 residues. V was shortened by 4 bases and J by 3 bases, with 10 bases between the two germline ends. The germline V gene encodes CDR1 SGHRS and CDR2 YFSETQ. CDR3 nucleotide sequence: TGCGCCAGCAGCCAGAGTTGGGACTATGGCTACACCTTC. It specifies CASSQSWDYGYTF.

The chain uses TRBV6-6 and TRBJ1-2; D gene ambiguous. Germline V gives CDR1 MNHNY, CDR2 SVGAGI (reference sequence). The CDR3 runs 13 residues. Trimming removed 5 bases at V and 4 bases at J, with 11 bases between. The CDR3 DNA follows: TGTGCCAGCAGTGAGAGTCGAGCCTATGGCTACACCTTC. It is translated as CASSESRAYGYTF.

This clone was recorded once. The J gene is TRBJ2-3, the V gene TRBV7-9; D may be TRBD2 (5 bases). The V gene's germline CDR1 is SEHNR and CDR2 FQNEAQ (reference sequence). The CDR3 runs 14 residues. V was trimmed by 7 bases and J by 4 bases, leaving 15 bases between them. The CDR3 protein is CASIEEGQADTQYF. CDR3 in DNA: TGTGCCAGCATCGAAGAGGGTCAGGCAGATACGCAGTATTTT.